This T cell receptor (beta chain) was sequenced for a study of blood T cells in healthy people across ages. A second 7 to 11 cycle PCR used barcoded and J-beta primers. TCRdb reanalysed the 5' RACE reads using MiXCR and keeps one entry per CDR3 protein. Of roughly 1.6 million distinct CDR3 sequences listed, roughly 32% are singletons. Germline CDR1 DFQATT, CDR2 SNEGSKA (reference sequence). V shed 0 bases and J shed 5 bases, with 14 bases lying between them. This CDR3 region has 16 residues. The material sequenced was blood. The TCR originated in a woman younger than 45 in good health. The V gene is TRBV20-1, the J gene TRBJ1-6; D ambiguous. The CDR3 protein is CSARDFLIGDNSPLHF. The CDR3 nucleotides read TGCAGTGCTAGAGATTTTTTGATTGGGGATAATTCACCCCTCCACTTT.